This passage covers 17 T cell receptor beta chains from one sample sequenced in a study of cytomegalovirus exposure and HLA in healthy donors. The primer mix had 60 Vbeta and 13 Jbeta primers. Measured with immunoSEQ multiplex PCR; TCRdb has only the in-frame clones, and not every one. The sample yields 70,000 to 100,000 clones, 75% to 85% seen once. Sequencing input: PBMCs. These receptor sequences come from a man aged 45-65 years in good health and CMV-seropositive.

The table lists this clone with a count of one. J is TRBJ2-3 and V is TRBV19; D may be TRBD1 (6 bases). In germline, CDR1 is LNHDA, CDR2 SQIVND (reference sequence). V lost 3 bases, J lost 3 bases, and 7 bases lay in between. The CDR3 is 13 amino acids. CDR3 amino acids: CASSMQGTDTQYF. The DNA for the CDR3 is TGTGCCAGTAGTATGCAGGGGACAGATACGCAGTATTTT.

This clone was recorded once. V and J are TRBV6-1 and TRBJ2-7, with D maybe TRBD2 (6 bases). V gave up 11 bases and J gave up 4 bases, with 18 bases separating them. The CDR3 has 13 residues. CDR1 is MNHNS and CDR2 is SASEGT in the germline V gene. The CDR3 here is CAGSRGLGYEQYF. The CDR3 DNA reads as TGTGCCGGCTCGCGGGGTCTCGGGTACGAGCAGTACTTC.

This chain connects TRBV10-3 to TRBJ2-4, with D possibly matching TRBD2 (6 bases). V was cut by 8 bases and J by 2 bases, with 13 bases left in between. Germline V gene sequence: CDR1 ENHRY, CDR2 SYGVKD. The CDR3 is 14 residues long. For the CDR3, the DNA is TGTGCCATCGGCGTGGGGGGTTCCAAAAACATTCAGTACTTC. Protein product: CAIGVGGSKNIQYF.

This chain links TRBV5-5 with TRBJ1-2; D is ambiguous. From germline, CDR1 is SGHKS and CDR2 YYEKEE (reference sequence). V was trimmed by 2 bases and J by 2 bases, leaving 10 bases between them. CDR3 length: 14 amino acids. The DNA for the CDR3 is TGTGCCAGCAGCTTATCAAGAGGGAACTATGGCTACACCTTC. Its protein product is CASSLSRGNYGYTF.

The gene calls are TRBV19 and TRBJ2-7, with 14 bases matching TRBD2. Trimming cost V 6 bases and J 5 bases; bases outside gene matches: 9. Looked up from germline, CDR1 is LNHDA and CDR2 is SQIVND (reference sequence). The CDR3 totals 16 residues. This CDR3 reads CASSLIGLAGGDEQYF. The CDR3 DNA is TGTGCCAGTAGCCTAATCGGACTAGCGGGAGGAGACGAGCAGTACTTC.

The rearrangement links TRBV9 to TRBJ2-1; D is possibly TRBD1 (6 bases). Trimming stripped 0 bases from V and 0 bases from J, with 7 bases between. CDR3 size: 15 residues. Per the germline V gene, CDR1 is SGDLS and CDR2 is YYNGEE. The DNA for the CDR3 is TGTGCCAGCAGCGTAGACAGGGTCTCCTACAATGAGCAGTTCTTC. Translating it yields CASSVDRVSYNEQFF.

V usage is TRBV4-2 and J usage is TRBJ2-1; TRBD2 matches 11 bases. Germline assignment: CDR1 LGHNA and CDR2 YNFKEQ. The V and J ends lost 1 base and 7 bases, in that order; junction bases with no gene match: 3. There are 15 residues in the CDR3. The CDR3 nucleotides read TGTGCCAGCAGCCAAGGCACTAGCGGGAGTAATGAGCAGTTCTTC. Residues: CASSQGTSGSNEQFF.

The V call is TRBV19, the J call TRBJ2-7, with D tentatively TRBD2 (5 bases). V was pared by 6 bases and J by 3 bases, with 12 bases between. The CDR3 spans 13 residues. Looked up from germline, CDR1 is LNHDA and CDR2 is SQIVND (reference sequence). The CDR3 reads CASRGSRGYEQYF. CDR3 in DNA: TGTGCCAGTAGGGGGTCCCGGGGCTACGAGCAGTACTTC.

The rearrangement links TRBV30 to TRBJ2-2; D not certain. The CDR3 is 13 amino acids. Germline CDR1 and CDR2: GTSNPN and SVGIG (reference sequence). Between the trimmed V and J ends, which lost 0 bases and 5 bases, there was a span of 7 bases. The CDR3 bases are TGTGCCTGGAGTGTTAGACAAACCGGGGAGCTGTTTTTT. This sequence encodes CAWSVRQTGELFF. Using reference TRBV30 and TRBJ2-2 for the parts outside the CDR3, the full variable domain is SQTIHQWPATLVQPVGSPLSLECTVEGTSNPNLYWYRQAAGRGLQLLFYSVGIGQISSEVPQNLSASRPQDRQFILSSKKLLLSDSGFYLCAWSVRQTGELFFGEGSRLTVL.

This clone was seen only a few times. The rearrangement joins TRBV2 to TRBJ1-4; TRBD1 aligns across 10 bases. CDR3 length: 16 residues. CDR1 is SNHLY and CDR2 is FYNNEI in the germline V gene. V gave up 6 bases and J gave up 8 bases; unmatched junction bases: 12. CDR3 residues: CASRPGQGSFGEKLFF. The DNA for the CDR3 is TGTGCCAGCAGACCGGGACAGGGGTCGTTCGGGGAAAAACTGTTTTTT.

The chain joins TRBV1 to TRBJ2-7; no check of the table's D call, TRBD2, against the DNA was made. TRBV1 is designated a pseudogene. The CDR3 covers 14 residues. This CDR3 reads CTSSRAGERNEQYF. The CDR3 bases are TGCACCAGCAGCCGCGCGGGAGAACGGAACGAGCAGTACTTC.

This rearrangement joins TRBV5-1 to TRBJ2-5, with a possible D match to TRBD2 (6 bases). The length of the CDR3 is 15 residues. CDR1 and CDR2 from the germline V gene are SGHRS and YFSETQ. Trimming shortened V by 2 bases and J by 1 base, and 12 bases separated the two germline ends. CDR3 amino acids: CASSFSSGLQETQYF. The CDR3 DNA reads TGCGCCAGCAGCTTTTCGTCGGGACTCCAAGAGACCCAGTACTTC. The complete variable domain, with remaining parts taken from reference TRBV5-1 and TRBJ2-5, reads KAGVTQTPRYLIKTRGQQVTLSCSPISGHRSVSWYQQTPGQGLQFLFEYFSETQRNKGNFPGRFSGRQFSNSRSEMNVSTLELGDSALYLCASSFSSGLQETQYFGPGTRLLVL.

The rearrangement joins TRBV19 to TRBJ1-2; 7 nucleotides line up with TRBD1. The CDR3 has 14 amino acids. CDR1 and CDR2 (germline): LNHDA, SQIVND (reference sequence). J gave up 5 bases and V 5 bases, and 8 bases lay outside the gene matches. CDR3 sequence: CASSHSVDRYGYTF. CDR3 bases: TGTGCCAGTAGTCACTCCGTGGACAGGTATGGCTACACCTTC.

The chain employs TRBV30 and TRBJ1-3; maybe TRBD1 (5 bases). CDR3 length: 16 residues. V was pared by 0 bases and J by 0 bases, with 12 bases between. Germline V CDR1 and CDR2: GTSNPN, SVGIG (reference sequence). CDR3 protein: CAWSVSRTGSGNTIYF. The CDR3 nucleotides read TGTGCCTGGAGTGTAAGTCGCACAGGCTCTGGAAACACCATATATTTT.

The CDR3 region is CASSNAARGMYEQYF. The DNA for the CDR3 is TGCGCCAGCAGCAATGCCGCCAGGGGAATGTACGAGCAGTACTTC. This sequence joins TRBV5-1 and TRBJ2-7; a possible D gene is TRBD1 (6 bases). Germline V CDR1 and CDR2: SGHRS, YFSETQ. V lost 4 bases to trimming and J lost 4 bases, with 18 bases between them. The CDR3 spans 15 residues. The full variable domain, rest sourced from reference TRBV5-1 and TRBJ2-7, is KAGVTQTPRYLIKTRGQQVTLSCSPISGHRSVSWYQQTPGQGLQFLFEYFSETQRNKGNFPGRFSGRQFSNSRSEMNVSTLELGDSALYLCASSNAARGMYEQYFGPGTRLTVT.

The chain carries TRBV18 and TRBJ2-2, with 14 positions matching TRBD2. Germline V gene data show CDR1 as KGHSH and CDR2 as LQKENI. This CDR3 is 16 amino acids long. V dropped 5 bases and J dropped 4; count of bases not matched to a gene: 3. CDR3 residues: CASSEGTSGSTGELFF. The CDR3 DNA sequence: TGTGCCAGCTCAGAGGGGACTAGCGGGAGCACCGGGGAGCTGTTTTTT.

The chain links TRBV6-1 to TRBJ2-2; D gene uncertain. The CDR3 loop spans 14 amino acids. Germline CDR1 is MNHNS and CDR2 is SASEGT. Trimming took off 5 bases at V and 1 base at J, with 8 bases between the two ends. For the CDR3, the DNA is TGTGCCAGCAGTCCCGGTTGGAACACCGGGGAGCTGTTTTTT. Translating gives CASSPGWNTGELFF.